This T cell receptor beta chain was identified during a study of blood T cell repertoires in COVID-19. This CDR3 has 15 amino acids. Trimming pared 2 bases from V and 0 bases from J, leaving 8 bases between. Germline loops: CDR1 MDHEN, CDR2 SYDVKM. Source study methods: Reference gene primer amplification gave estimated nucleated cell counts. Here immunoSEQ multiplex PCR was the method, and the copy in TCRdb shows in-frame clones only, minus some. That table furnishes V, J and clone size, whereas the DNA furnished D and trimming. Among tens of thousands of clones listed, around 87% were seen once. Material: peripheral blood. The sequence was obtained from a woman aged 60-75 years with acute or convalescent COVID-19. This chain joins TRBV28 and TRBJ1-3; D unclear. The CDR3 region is CASSLSPISGNTIYF. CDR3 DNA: TGTGCCAGCAGTTTAAGCCCGATCTCTGGAAACACCATATATTTT.